These 10 T cell receptor beta chains share one sample of origin, sequenced in a study of cytomegalovirus exposure and HLA in healthy donors. Researchers ran the PCR with 60 Vbeta and 13 Jbeta primers. Only in-frame clones appear in the TCRdb table, and some are missing; sequencing was by immunoSEQ multiplex PCR. The table lists around 75,000 clones. Source material: PBMCs. Receptors were obtained from a boy aged 5-17 years in good health and CMV-seronegative.

The V call is TRBV4-3, the J call TRBJ2-7; TRBD2 aligns across 10 bases. J gave up 4 bases and V 0 bases, and 9 bases lay outside the gene matches. This CDR3 spans 17 amino acids. Germline V gene sequence: CDR1 LGHNA, CDR2 YSLEER. The CDR3 loop reads CASSQESSGSFSYEQYF. CDR3 DNA: TGCGCCAGCAGCCAAGAATCTAGCGGGAGTTTTAGTTACGAGCAGTACTTC.

This sequence joins TRBV19 and TRBJ1-1, with a tentative D call TRBD1 (5 bases). The CDR3 sequence is 14 residues long. Between the trimmed V and J ends, which lost 3 bases and 4 bases, there was a span of 12 bases. CDR1 is LNHDA and CDR2 is SQIVND in the germline V gene (reference sequence). The DNA for the CDR3 is TGTGCCAGTAGTATTGCCGGTAGGGGCACTGAAGCTTTCTTT. The encoded protein is CASSIAGRGTEAFF.

The V call is TRBV19, the J call TRBJ2-7; 8 positions match TRBD2. Losses at the gene ends were 4 bases for V and 6 bases for J; bases not matched to a gene: 11. The CDR3 has 15 amino acids. Germline V gene data show CDR1 as LNHDA and CDR2 as SQIVND (reference sequence). The CDR3 protein is CASSTTGTSLAEQYF. In DNA form, the CDR3 reads TGTGCCAGTAGTACGACCGGGACTAGTCTCGCCGAGCAGTACTTC.

This rearrangement joins TRBV15 to TRBJ1-1; D unclear. Trimming pared 4 bases from V and 1 base from J, leaving 7 bases between. The CDR3 spans 13 residues. The germline V gene encodes CDR1 LNHNV and CDR2 YYDKDF (reference sequence). The CDR3 is CATSTRQNTEAFF. The CDR3 DNA reads TGTGCCACCAGCACGCGACAGAACACTGAAGCTTTCTTT.

The rearrangement links TRBV7-3 to TRBJ2-3; 11 bases are shared with TRBD2. The V gene's germline CDR1 is SGHTA and CDR2 FQGTGA. The CDR3 spans 13 residues. Trimming cost V 5 bases and J 14 bases; bases outside gene matches: 9. CDR3 sequence: CASSPGTSGSLYF. CDR3 coding DNA: TGTGCCAGCAGCCCTGGGACTAGCGGCTCATTGTATTTT. The whole variable domain, filled in from reference TRBV7-3 and TRBJ2-3, reads GAGVSQTPSNKVTEKGKYVELRCDPISGHTALYWYRQSLGQGPEFLIYFQGTGAADDSGLPNDRFFAVRPEGSVSTLKIQRTERGDSAVYLCASSPGTSGSLYFGPGTRLTVL.

The gene calls are TRBV19 and TRBJ1-5, with D possibly being TRBD1 (6 bases). The germline gives CDR1 LNHDA, CDR2 SQIVND (reference sequence). This CDR3 contains 15 residues. With 10 bases removed from V and 0 bases from J, the gap between germline ends came to 16 bases. The DNA for the CDR3 is TGTGCCACCTCGCCGACAGGCTATAGCAATCAGCCCCAGCATTTT. It specifies CATSPTGYSNQPQHF.

The chain has TRBV5-6 and TRBJ1-2; no definite D call. Germline assignment: CDR1 SGHDT and CDR2 YYEEEE. This CDR3 is 12 amino acids long. V lost 0 bases to trimming and J lost 8 bases, with 8 bases between them. This CDR3 reads CASSLGSLGYTF. Here the CDR3 DNA reads TGTGCCAGCAGCTTGGGGAGTTTAGGCTACACCTTC.

CDR3 sequence reads: CASSGGDRDDEQYF. The CDR3 coding sequence is TGTGCCAGCAGCGGGGGGGACAGGGATGACGAGCAGTACTTC. The gene calls are TRBV5-6 and TRBJ2-7; 9 bases are a match to TRBD1. This CDR3 has 14 amino acids. CDR1 is SGHDT, CDR2 YYEEEE, per germline. The junction had 7 bases not matched to a gene; V was cut back by 4 bases and J by 5 bases.

The chain couples TRBV19 to TRBJ2-1; 7 bases are a match to TRBD1. J lost 8 bases, V lost 6 bases, and 16 bases had no gene match. Germline V lookup: CDR1 LNHDA, CDR2 SQIVND (reference sequence). The CDR3 extends over 16 amino acids. The CDR3 sequence is CASSPNRGHQPYEQFF. DNA for the CDR3: TGTGCCAGTAGCCCTAACAGGGGCCATCAACCCTATGAGCAGTTCTTC.

This chain uses TRBV9 with TRBJ1-2, with 10 bases matching TRBD1. V shed 4 bases, J shed 6 bases, and the junction held 12 bases outside the gene matches. The CDR3 totals 16 residues. Germline V gene lookup returns CDR1 SGDLS and CDR2 YYNGEE. This CDR3 is CASSPRNGQGENGYTF. The CDR3 nucleotides read TGTGCCAGCAGCCCAAGAAATGGACAGGGGGAGAATGGCTACACCTTC.